The subject of this entry is one T cell receptor beta chain. What it binds is unknown. Because the library targeted alpha chains, this beta chain is an off-target read whose size means little. Each CDR3 protein gets one entry after TCRdb re-called the 5' RACE reads with MiXCR. The sample includes approximately 11,000 distinct CDR3 sequences, more than 7% of them seen just once. V was clipped by 1 base and J by 9 bases, with 15 bases between them. Looked up from germline, CDR1 is LNHNV and CDR2 is YYDKDF (reference sequence). This CDR3 comprises 14 residues. The record originates from a study of spatial heterogeneity in lung cancer. The wider study: Tumor regions showed TCR transcript counts that correlated strongly with a T cell module score from matched bulk RNA-seq. Whole-study findings and limits: Counts that tracked tumor mutation counts were those of expanded intratumoral alpha and beta TCRs.

Time point specified: sample taken at primary tumor resection. The donor population consisted of 72 patients with untreated, early-stage non-small cell lung cancer. The chain joins TRBV15 to TRBJ1-1, with D possibly TRBD1 on 5 matching bases. The sequence came from a female donor with early-stage non-small cell lung cancer. Sequencing was performed on lung tumor tissue, taken at surgery. The CDR3 DNA sequence: TGTGCCACCAGCAGAGTGGCGGGTGGGGGGAAAGCTTTCTTT. Translating it yields CATSRVAGGGKAFF. The full variable domain, with the rest looked up from reference TRBV15 and TRBJ1-1, is DAMVIQNPRYQVTQFGKPVTLSCSQTLNHNVMYWYQQKSSQAPKLLFHYYDKDFNNEADTPDNFQSRRPNTSFCFLDIRSPGLGDTAMYLCATSRVAGGGKAFFGQGTRLTVV.